This entry lists 18 T cell receptor beta chains sequenced from one sample in a study of CD8 T cells in Susac syndrome. With random hexamers, about 0.5 to 1 ug RNA was reverse transcribed. TCRdb processed the immunoSEQ multiplex PCR reads anew with MiXCR; each CDR3 protein has one entry. The sample lists just over 150,000 distinct CDR3 sequences; 85% to 95% were seen once. Sample: CD4+ T cells from PBMCs. The receptor source for this set is a human donor with Susac syndrome.

The gene calls are TRBV4-3 and TRBJ2-7; no reliable D call. The germline V and J ends were trimmed by 0 bases and 4 bases, with 7 bases remaining between them. This CDR3 is built from 13 residues. CDR1 is LGHNA, CDR2 YSLEER, per germline. The CDR3 sequence: CASSQDTKYEQYF. In DNA, the CDR3 is TGCGCCAGCAGCCAAGATACGAAGTACGAGCAGTACTTC.

The rearrangement uses TRBV9 and TRBJ1-6; the match to TRBD1 covers 11 bases. V lost 3 bases to trimming and J lost 10 bases; unmatched junction nucleotides: 6. The CDR3 extends over 15 amino acids. Germline V CDR1 and CDR2: SGDLS, YYNGEE. The CDR3 sequence is CASSAGDRGGSPLHF. The CDR3 DNA sequence: TGTGCCAGCAGCGCCGGGGACAGGGGGGGATCACCCCTCCACTTT.

The count of this clonotype is one. The genes are TRBV12-3 or TRBV12-4 and TRBJ1-6; 8 nucleotides align to TRBD1. Losses at the gene ends were 6 bases for V and 8 bases for J; bases not matched to a gene: 6. This CDR3 comprises 14 residues. The CDR3 here is CASSTGQGYSPLHF. The CDR3 region has the DNA TGTGCCAGCAGCACCGGACAGGGCTATTCACCCCTCCACTTT.

The chain carries TRBV20-1 and TRBJ2-6, with D unclear. This CDR3 spans 15 amino acids. Germline V lookup: CDR1 DFQATT, CDR2 SNEGSKA (reference sequence). V was shortened by 0 bases and J by 0 bases, with 6 bases between the two germline ends. CDR3: CSARDPRSGANVLTF. In DNA, the CDR3 is TGCAGTGCTAGAGATCCCCGCTCTGGGGCCAACGTCCTGACTTTC.

The rearrangement links TRBV7-9 to TRBJ2-7; unclear D gene. The CDR3 has 13 amino acids. Per the germline V gene, CDR1 is SEHNR and CDR2 is FQNEAQ (reference sequence). Trimming pared 1 base from V and 7 bases from J, leaving 11 bases between. The CDR3 reads CASSLDQLMEQYF. Here the CDR3 DNA reads TGTGCCAGCAGCTTAGACCAATTAATGGAGCAGTACTTC.

CDR3 amino acids: CSARSGHTEAFF. CDR3 in DNA: TGCAGTGCTAGATCCGGGCACACTGAAGCTTTCTTT. The chain combines TRBV20-1 with TRBJ1-1; no definite D call. Germline V lookup: CDR1 DFQATT, CDR2 SNEGSKA (reference sequence). This CDR3 has 12 residues. V lost 2 bases and J lost 3, with 7 bases in between.

This chain links TRBV29-1 with TRBJ2-1, with D perhaps given as TRBD1 or TRBD2 (5 bases each). The CDR3 contains 15 residues. V lost 6 bases and J lost 2, with 17 bases in between. From germline, CDR1 is SQVTM and CDR2 ANQGSEA. The CDR3 DNA follows: TGCAGCGTGGTTGGGACCTCAGGAACCTACAATGAGCAGTTCTTC. It yields the protein CSVVGTSGTYNEQFF.

The chain uses TRBV5-6 and TRBJ2-7; D may be TRBD2 (6 bases). Germline CDR1 and CDR2: SGHDT and YYEEEE. The CDR3 is 15 amino acids. Trimming took off 1 base at V and 3 bases at J, with 14 bases between the two ends. Here the CDR3 DNA reads TGTGCCAGCAGCTTGACCCGGGGGTCTGGCTACGAGCAGTACTTC. This encodes CASSLTRGSGYEQYF.

This chain joins TRBV20-1 and TRBJ2-4; no reliable D call. The ends were cut back, 4 bases at V and 0 bases at J, with 7 bases in the middle. The CDR3 has 13 residues. CDR1 is DFQATT and CDR2 is SNEGSKA in the germline V gene (reference sequence). The CDR3 nucleotides are TGCAGTGCTACGACTTTAGCCAAAAACATTCAGTACTTC. Amino acids: CSATTLAKNIQYF.

This chain joins TRBV20-1 and TRBJ2-1, with TRBD2 matching over 10 bases. Germline CDR1 is DFQATT and CDR2 is SNEGSKA (reference sequence). CDR3 length: 14 amino acids. V shed 5 bases, J shed 4 bases, and the junction held 5 bases outside the gene matches. The CDR3 region has the DNA TGCAGTGCTCAACTAGCGGGGCGATACAATGAGCAGTTCTTC. It translates to CSAQLAGRYNEQFF.

The chain uses TRBV12-3 or TRBV12-4 and TRBJ2-7, with D possibly called TRBD1 or TRBD2 (5 bases each). V was pared by 5 bases and J by 7 bases, with 18 bases between. This CDR3 spans 14 amino acids. The CDR3 spells CASSPPGPPTEQYF. CDR3 bases: TGTGCCAGCAGTCCGCCGGGACCCCCTACGGAGCAGTACTTC.

The chain carries TRBV6-5 and TRBJ1-3, with D perhaps TRBD1 (5 bases). V lost 8 bases to trimming and J lost 3 bases, with 11 bases between them. There are 13 residues in the CDR3. In germline, CDR1 is MNHEY, CDR2 SVGAGI. CDR3 sequence: CASARGGGNTIYF. The CDR3 nucleotides read TGTGCCAGCGCAAGGGGTGGTGGAAACACCATATATTTT.

This chain joins TRBV24-1 and TRBJ2-5; D may match TRBD1 or TRBD2 (5 bases each). From germline, CDR1 is KGHDR and CDR2 SFDVKD. V shed 3 bases and J shed 10 bases, with 14 bases lying between them. This CDR3 has 13 amino acids. The CDR3 DNA follows: TGTGCCACCAGTGATGGGAGCAGGGCGGACCAGTACTTC. Translating it yields CATSDGSRADQYF.

The sample holds one count of this clonotype. The chain uses TRBV19 and TRBJ2-3, with TRBD1 matching over 7 bases. V dropped 5 bases and J dropped 5; count of bases not matched to a gene: 4. This CDR3 comprises 13 residues. Germline CDR1 and CDR2: LNHDA and SQIVND (reference sequence). CDR3 residues: CASSPDREDTQYF. CDR3 coding DNA: TGTGCCAGTAGTCCCGACAGGGAAGATACGCAGTATTTT.

This chain joins TRBV20-1 and TRBJ2-3, with TRBD1 identical over 8 bases. CDR1 is DFQATT, CDR2 SNEGSKA, per germline (reference sequence). V lost 0 bases, J lost 1 base, and 3 bases stayed unmatched. The CDR3 extends over 15 amino acids. CDR3 protein: CSARDRGQGTDTQYF. Here the CDR3 DNA reads TGCAGTGCTAGAGATAGGGGACAGGGCACAGATACGCAGTATTTT.

This clonotype was picked up a small number of times. The chain combines TRBV11-2 with TRBJ2-3, with D perhaps TRBD2 (6 bases). The CDR3 is made up of 13 amino acids. V was pared by 8 bases and J by 0 bases, with 9 bases between. The germline V gene encodes CDR1 SGHAT and CDR2 FQNNGV. As DNA, the CDR3 is TGTGCCAGCCGGAGGGACAGCACAGATACGCAGTATTTT. Its protein product is CASRRDSTDTQYF.

The chain couples TRBV5-1 to TRBJ1-1, with D hard to call. V was pared by 0 bases and J by 6 bases, with 15 bases between. The CDR3 extends over 15 amino acids. Germline CDR1 and CDR2: SGHRS and YFSETQ. Written as DNA, the CDR3 is TGCGCCAGCAGCTTGGTCCAATCAAGAAGCTCTGAAGCTTTCTTT. The encoded protein is CASSLVQSRSSEAFF.

The chain links TRBV29-1 to TRBJ1-1; D is ambiguous. The V end lost 6 bases, the J end lost 0 bases, and 14 bases lay between the germline ends. CDR1 is SQVTM and CDR2 is ANQGSEA in the germline V gene. This CDR3 is built from 14 residues. The CDR3 reads CSVTRTDLNTEAFF. CDR3 bases: TGCAGCGTAACAAGGACGGACCTGAACACTGAAGCTTTCTTT.